The 24 T cell receptor beta chains given below trace back to one sample, sequenced in a study of shared clonotypes between healthy human individuals. This table comes from immunoSEQ multiplex PCR, and its TCRdb copy is limited to in-frame clones, with some not included. The sample includes around 2,100,000 clones, approximately 95% seen only once; the top ten take under 1.5%. CD8 cells regarded as naive lacked CD45RO, were positively chosen for CCR7, and omitted terminally differentiated effector memory CD45RA+ cells. Source material: naive CD8+ T cells sorted from blood. These receptors came from a man aged 18 to 30 in good health.

The chain links TRBV5-1 to TRBJ2-7, with D maybe TRBD1 (6 bases). V was trimmed by 0 bases and J by 3 bases, leaving 13 bases between them. Germline V gene sequence: CDR1 SGHRS, CDR2 YFSETQ. The CDR3 runs to 15 residues. CDR3 amino acids: CASSLVTGQHYEQYF. In nucleotides, the CDR3 is TGCGCCAGCAGCTTGGTAACCGGACAGCACTACGAGCAGTACTTC.

The CDR3 here is CATFPGLASEQYF. CDR3 DNA sequence: TGTGCCACATTTCCCGGACTAGCGAGCGAGCAGTACTTC. The rearrangement joins TRBV10-3 to TRBJ2-7; 9 bases match TRBD2. V lost 10 bases and J lost 6; bases outside the gene matches: 10. Germline V CDR1 and CDR2: ENHRY, SYGVKD. CDR3 size: 13 residues.

Only one count was recorded for this clone. The chain joins TRBV19 to TRBJ1-1; no reliable D call. The V gene's germline CDR1 is LNHDA and CDR2 SQIVND (reference sequence). Trimming cost V 3 bases and J 6 bases, with 11 bases left between them. The CDR3 loop spans 13 amino acids. CDR3 nucleotide sequence: TGTGCCAGTAGTATGATACATGGGGCTGAAGCTTTCTTT. It specifies CASSMIHGAEAFF.

The table lists this clone with a count of one. V gene TRBV13 combines with J gene TRBJ2-6; D possibly corresponds to TRBD1 (5 bases). Germline CDR1 reads PRHDT; CDR2 reads FYEKMQ (reference sequence). Trimming took 6 bases from V and 4 from J, leaving 10 bases between them. The length of the CDR3 is 14 residues. Here the CDR3 reads CASSTRGGANVLTF. CDR3 coding DNA: TGTGCCAGCAGTACAAGGGGAGGGGCCAACGTCCTGACTTTC.

The gene calls are TRBV5-1 and TRBJ1-2; D is unresolved. V gave up 3 bases and J gave up 5 bases, with 20 bases separating them. Germline CDR1 SGHRS, CDR2 YFSETQ. This CDR3 spans 16 amino acids. CDR3: CASSSALGGFSYGYTF. The CDR3 nucleotides read TGCGCCAGCAGCTCAGCCCTGGGAGGGTTCAGTTATGGCTACACCTTC.

This clone was observed a single time. The rearrangement links TRBV25-1 to TRBJ2-2; D tentatively fits TRBD1 or TRBD2 (6 bases each). The CDR3 has 15 amino acids. V was shortened by 5 bases and J by 3 bases, with 13 bases between the two germline ends. CDR1 and CDR2 from the germline V gene are MGHDK and SYGVNS. This chain's CDR3 is CASSPQGGYTGELFF. CDR3 sequence (DNA): TGTGCCAGCAGTCCTCAAGGGGGGTACACCGGGGAGCTGTTTTTT.

V usage is TRBV6-8 and J usage is TRBJ2-1, with 9 bases identical to TRBD2. CDR1 is MNHGY and CDR2 is SAAAGT in the germline V gene. V dropped 7 bases and J dropped 5; count of bases not matched to a gene: 9. This CDR3 has 15 amino acids. The CDR3 is CASTPRSGGNNEQFF. The CDR3 region has the DNA TGTGCCAGCACCCCTCGTAGCGGGGGAAACAATGAGCAGTTCTTC.

This clone appeared once. A much larger clone is a single base away; this may be a read error. Other DNA sequences in the same sample also yield this CDR3. The rearrangement links TRBV5-4 to TRBJ1-1, with 7 bases matching TRBD1. The CDR3 is 13 residues long. Trimming cost V 2 bases and J 4 bases; bases outside gene matches: 2. The germline V gene encodes CDR1 SGHNT and CDR2 YYREEE (reference sequence). Here the CDR3 reads CASSLGGGTEAFF. The CDR3 bases are TGTGCCAGCAGCTTAGGGGGCGGCACTGAAGCTTTCTTT.

The chain recombines TRBV5-1 with TRBJ2-7, with 10 positions matching TRBD1. The germline V gene has CDR1 SGHRS and CDR2 YFSETQ. Unmatched junction bases numbered 10, after V lost 3 bases and J lost 1 base. This CDR3 region has 17 residues. CDR3 in amino acids: CASSSGPGTGVSYEQYF. The CDR3 bases are TGCGCCAGCAGCTCGGGCCCCGGGACAGGGGTTTCCTACGAGCAGTACTTC.

The rearrangement uses TRBV5-4 and TRBJ1-1, with 8 bases matching TRBD1. The V gene's germline CDR1 is SGHNT and CDR2 YYREEE (reference sequence). The CDR3 loop spans 14 amino acids. With 7 bases clipped from V and 4 bases from J, the junction kept 9 bases outside the gene matches. CDR3 residues: CASYIQGAGTEAFF. The CDR3 region has the DNA TGTGCCAGCTACATCCAGGGGGCGGGCACTGAAGCTTTCTTT.

J is TRBJ2-7 and V is TRBV7-8; TRBD1 matches at 8 bases. Per the germline V gene, CDR1 is SGHVS and CDR2 is FQNEAQ. V lost 3 bases to trimming and J lost 2 bases; unmatched junction nucleotides: 3. The CDR3 extends over 14 amino acids. In DNA, the CDR3 is TGTGCCAGCAGCTTCCAGGGACAGGCCTACGAGCAGTACTTC. Amino acids: CASSFQGQAYEQYF.

V usage is TRBV5-1 and J usage is TRBJ2-1; 7 nucleotides line up with TRBD2. The CDR3 is 13 residues long. V lost 4 bases and J lost 9; bases outside the gene matches: 7. Germline CDR1 SGHRS, CDR2 YFSETQ. DNA for the CDR3: TGCGCCAGCAGCCGCTGGGGGGGAAGTGAGCAGTTCTTC. Encoded protein: CASSRWGGSEQFF. Combining the CDR3 with reference TRBV5-1 and TRBJ2-1 gives the whole variable domain KAGVTQTPRYLIKTRGQQVTLSCSPISGHRSVSWYQQTPGQGLQFLFEYFSETQRNKGNFPGRFSGRQFSNSRSEMNVSTLELGDSALYLCASSRWGGSEQFFGPGTRLTVL.

This clone was recorded only once. V gene TRBV28 combines with J gene TRBJ2-7; D possibly corresponds to TRBD2 (6 bases). Trimming took off 7 bases at V and 9 bases at J, with 22 bases between the two ends. The CDR3 consists of 14 residues. CDR1 is MDHEN, CDR2 SYDVKM, per germline. This chain's CDR3 is CASTPTGVLVGQYF. The CDR3 DNA sequence: TGTGCCAGCACCCCTACGGGAGTGTTAGTCGGGCAGTACTTC.

The chain carries TRBV2 and TRBJ2-7; a possible D gene is TRBD1 (6 bases). Germline V gene sequence: CDR1 SNHLY, CDR2 FYNNEI. V shed 8 bases and J shed 4 bases, with 9 bases lying between them. This CDR3 has 11 residues. The CDR3 sequence: CASWDTYEQYF. In DNA, the CDR3 is TGTGCCAGCTGGGACACGTACGAGCAGTACTTC.

The chain recombines TRBV28 with TRBJ2-1, with 9 bases lining up with TRBD1. Unmatched junction bases numbered 9, after V lost 6 bases and J lost 9 bases. The germline V gene encodes CDR1 MDHEN and CDR2 SYDVKM. CDR3 length equals 14 residues. This CDR3 is CASRSGQGPSEQFF. DNA of the CDR3: TGTGCCAGCAGATCCGGACAGGGGCCCAGTGAGCAGTTCTTC.

The CDR3 protein is CASSQSPLAGALTDTQYF. The CDR3, as DNA: TGCGCCAGCAGTCAATCACCCTTAGCGGGAGCCCTCACAGATACGCAGTATTTT. The gene calls are TRBV23-1 and TRBJ2-3, with 9 bases fitting TRBD2. TRBV23-1 is assigned to the ORF class and has an uncertain function. V lost 0 bases and J lost 2; bases outside the gene matches: 9. This CDR3 comprises 18 residues.

The chain recombines TRBV5-3 with TRBJ2-7; TRBD2 aligns across 7 bases. TRBV5-3 is filed as an ORF, its function uncertain. The CDR3 has 14 residues. Trimming at V came to 2 bases and at J to 2 bases, leaving 4 bases not matched to a gene. The CDR3 spells CARSFPSGPYEQYF. For the CDR3, the DNA is TGTGCCAGAAGCTTCCCTAGCGGACCCTACGAGCAGTACTTC.

A note on this clone: This sample includes further DNA sequences coding for the same CDR3. CDR3 sequence (DNA): TGTGCCAGTAGTATAGATAGAGGATACGAGCAGTACTTC. This translates into CASSIDRGYEQYF. V and J are TRBV19 and TRBJ2-7; no definite D call. Looked up from germline, CDR1 is LNHDA and CDR2 is SQIVND (reference sequence). V was shortened by 0 bases and J by 4 bases, with 7 bases between the two germline ends. This CDR3 spans 13 amino acids.

This chain joins TRBV7-3 and TRBJ2-1, with 9 bases lining up with TRBD1. The germline V gene has CDR1 SGHTA and CDR2 FQGTGA. The CDR3 consists of 15 residues. Germline trimming cut 2 bases from V and 7 bases from J; bases unmatched to any gene: 6. Here the CDR3 DNA reads TGTGCCAGCAGCTTACTACAGGGGGCGCGGAATGAGCAGTTCTTC. This sequence encodes CASSLLQGARNEQFF.

DNA for the CDR3: TGTGCCAGCAGCGTACTACAGGGAGGCAACACTGAAGCTTTCTTT. Residues: CASSVLQGGNTEAFF. The gene calls are TRBV9 and TRBJ1-1; D possibly corresponds to TRBD1 (6 bases). Deletions cut 1 base from V and 2 bases from J, with 12 bases between. CDR3 length: 15 residues. Germline loops: CDR1 SGDLS, CDR2 YYNGEE.

On this clone: A far larger clone is one nucleotide away, so this likely arose from a read error. Other DNA variants within this sample encode the same CDR3. V usage is TRBV5-6 and J usage is TRBJ2-7; D not resolved. This CDR3 spans 12 amino acids. Germline lookup yields CDR1 SGHDT and CDR2 YYEEEE. With 0 bases removed from V and 4 bases from J, the gap between germline ends came to 5 bases. The DNA of the CDR3 is TGTGCCAGCAGCTTGGGAGTTTACGAGCAGTACTTC. Protein: CASSLGVYEQYF.

The V gene is TRBV7-2, the J gene TRBJ1-1, with unresolved D. Looked up from germline, CDR1 is SGHTA and CDR2 is FQGNSA. The ends were cut back, 3 bases at V and 2 bases at J, with 7 bases in the middle. The CDR3 contains 13 residues. This CDR3 is CASSLWGNTEAFF. DNA for the CDR3: TGTGCCAGCAGCTTGTGGGGTAACACTGAAGCTTTCTTT.

This sequence joins TRBV7-9 and TRBJ1-4, with 8 bases matching TRBD1. CDR1 SEHNR and CDR2 FQNEAQ come from the germline V gene (reference sequence). Unmatched junction bases numbered 5, after V lost 3 bases and J lost 5 bases. This CDR3 is 15 amino acids long. Here the CDR3 DNA reads TGTGCCAGCAGCTTGGGGCAGGGGGCGAATGAAAAACTGTTTTTT. The encoded protein is CASSLGQGANEKLFF.

With respect to this clone: In the same sample, other DNA sequences code for this CDR3. The J gene is TRBJ2-7, the V gene TRBV28; the D gene could be TRBD1 or TRBD2 (5 bases each). This CDR3 has 12 amino acids. Germline CDR1 reads MDHEN; CDR2 reads SYDVKM. V dropped 2 bases and J dropped 6 bases, with 8 bases sitting between them. The CDR3 region is CASSLGGGEQYF. CDR3 sequence (DNA): TGTGCCAGCAGTTTAGGGGGTGGCGAGCAGTACTTC.